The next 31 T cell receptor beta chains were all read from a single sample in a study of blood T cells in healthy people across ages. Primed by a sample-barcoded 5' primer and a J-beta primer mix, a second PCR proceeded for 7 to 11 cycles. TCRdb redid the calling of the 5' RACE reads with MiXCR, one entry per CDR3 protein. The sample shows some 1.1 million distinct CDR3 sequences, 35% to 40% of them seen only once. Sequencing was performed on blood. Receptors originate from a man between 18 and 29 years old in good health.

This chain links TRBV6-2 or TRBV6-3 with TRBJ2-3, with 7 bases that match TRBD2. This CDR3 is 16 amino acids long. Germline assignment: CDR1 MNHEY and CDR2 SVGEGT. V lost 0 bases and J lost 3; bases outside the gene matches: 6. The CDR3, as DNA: TGTGCCAGCAGTTACTCCCACCCGGGGGGAACAGATACGCAGTATTTT. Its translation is CASSYSHPGGTDTQYF.

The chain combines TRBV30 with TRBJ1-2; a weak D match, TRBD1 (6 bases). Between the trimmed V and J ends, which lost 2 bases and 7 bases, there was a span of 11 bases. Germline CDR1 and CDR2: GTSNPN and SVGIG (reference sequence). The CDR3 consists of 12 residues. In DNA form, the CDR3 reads TGTGCCTGGAGTTCCTACAGGGCTGGCTACACCTTC. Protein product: CAWSSYRAGYTF.

CDR3: CASSKDRGGYGYTF. CDR3 coding DNA: TGTGCCAGCAGCAAGGACAGGGGCGGCTATGGCTACACCTTC. This rearrangement joins TRBV6-5 to TRBJ1-2, with 9 bases lining up with TRBD1. This CDR3 comprises 14 residues. With V trimmed by 6 bases and J by 4 bases, 6 bases remained unmatched. Germline assignment: CDR1 MNHEY and CDR2 SVGAGI.

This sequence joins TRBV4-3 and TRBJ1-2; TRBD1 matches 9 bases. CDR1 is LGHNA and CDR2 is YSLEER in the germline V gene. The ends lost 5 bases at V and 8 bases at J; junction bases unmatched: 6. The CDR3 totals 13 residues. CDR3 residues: CASSDRDRDGYTF. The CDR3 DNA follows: TGCGCCAGCAGCGACCGGGACAGGGACGGCTACACCTTC.

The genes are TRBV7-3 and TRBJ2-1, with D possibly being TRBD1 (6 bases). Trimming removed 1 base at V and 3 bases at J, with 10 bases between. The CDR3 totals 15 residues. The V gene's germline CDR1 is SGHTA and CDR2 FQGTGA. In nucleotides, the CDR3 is TGTGCCAGCAGCTTAAAGGGGGACCACTACAATGAGCAGTTCTTC. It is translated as CASSLKGDHYNEQFF.

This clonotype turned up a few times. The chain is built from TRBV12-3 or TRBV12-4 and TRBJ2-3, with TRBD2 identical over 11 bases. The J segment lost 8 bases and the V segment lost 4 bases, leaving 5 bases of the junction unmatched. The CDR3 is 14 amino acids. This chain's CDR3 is CASSSTSGAGTQYF. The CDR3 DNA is TGTGCCAGCAGTTCGACTAGCGGGGCTGGTACGCAGTATTTT.

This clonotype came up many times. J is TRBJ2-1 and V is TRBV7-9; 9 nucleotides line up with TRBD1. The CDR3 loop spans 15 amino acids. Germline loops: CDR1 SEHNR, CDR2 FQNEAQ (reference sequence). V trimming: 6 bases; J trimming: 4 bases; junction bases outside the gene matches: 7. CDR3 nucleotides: TGTGCCAGCAGTCCGGACAGGGGCAGGTACAATGAGCAGTTCTTC. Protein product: CASSPDRGRYNEQFF.

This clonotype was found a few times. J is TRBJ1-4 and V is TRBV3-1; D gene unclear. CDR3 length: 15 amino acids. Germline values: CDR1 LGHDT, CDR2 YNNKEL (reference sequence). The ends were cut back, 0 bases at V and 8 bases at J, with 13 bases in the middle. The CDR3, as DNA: TGTGCCAGCAGCCAAGATCGGCGCAGTGGGGAAAAACTGTTTTTT. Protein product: CASSQDRRSGEKLFF.

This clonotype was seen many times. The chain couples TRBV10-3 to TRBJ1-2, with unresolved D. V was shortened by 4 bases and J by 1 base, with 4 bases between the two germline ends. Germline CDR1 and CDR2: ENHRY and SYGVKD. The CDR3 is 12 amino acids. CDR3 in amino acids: CAISGDNYGYTF. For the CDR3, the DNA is TGTGCCATCAGTGGGGATAACTATGGCTACACCTTC.

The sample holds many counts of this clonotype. The CDR3 region has the DNA TGCGCCAGCAGCTCCGGATCTCGATCTGAGGCCTACAATGAGCAGTTCTTC. Its protein product is CASSSGSRSEAYNEQFF. The gene calls are TRBV5-1 and TRBJ2-1, with D hard to call. This CDR3 is 17 amino acids long. The V end lost 3 bases, the J end lost 2 bases, and 18 bases lay between the germline ends. The V gene's germline CDR1 is SGHRS and CDR2 YFSETQ.

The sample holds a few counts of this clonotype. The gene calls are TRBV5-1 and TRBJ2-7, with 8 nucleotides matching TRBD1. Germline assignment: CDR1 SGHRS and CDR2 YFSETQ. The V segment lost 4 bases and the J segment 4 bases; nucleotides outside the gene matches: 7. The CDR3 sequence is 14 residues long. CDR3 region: CASSRTGISYEQYF. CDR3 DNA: TGCGCCAGCAGCAGGACAGGGATTTCTTACGAGCAGTACTTC.

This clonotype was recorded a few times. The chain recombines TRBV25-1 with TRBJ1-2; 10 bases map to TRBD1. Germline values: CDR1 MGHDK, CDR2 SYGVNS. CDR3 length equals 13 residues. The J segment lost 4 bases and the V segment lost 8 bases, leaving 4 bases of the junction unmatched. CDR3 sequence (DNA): TGTGCCAGCTGGGACAGGGGCCTCTATGGCTACACCTTC. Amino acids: CASWDRGLYGYTF.

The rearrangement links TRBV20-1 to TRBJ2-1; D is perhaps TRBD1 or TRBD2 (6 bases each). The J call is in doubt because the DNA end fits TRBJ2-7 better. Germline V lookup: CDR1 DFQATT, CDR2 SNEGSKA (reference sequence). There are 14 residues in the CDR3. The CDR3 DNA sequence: TGCAGTGCTGGGGGGCGGAGCTCCTACAATGAGCAGTACTTC. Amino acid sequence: CSAGGRSSYNEQYF.

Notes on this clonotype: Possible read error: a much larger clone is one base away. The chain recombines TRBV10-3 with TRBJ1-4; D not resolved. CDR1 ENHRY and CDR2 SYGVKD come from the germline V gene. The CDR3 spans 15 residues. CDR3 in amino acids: CAIRDSVGVTEKLFF. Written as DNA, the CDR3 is TGTGCCATCCGTGATTCCGTTGGGGTGACTGAAAAACTGTTTTTT.

The CDR3 DNA reads TGCAGTGCTAGGGGAGACGGAGGTAATGAAAAACTGTTTTTT. This sequence encodes CSARGDGGNEKLFF. The rearrangement links TRBV20-1 to TRBJ1-4; no clear D. Germline V CDR1 and CDR2: DFQATT, SNEGSKA (reference sequence). Trimming took 3 bases from V and 4 from J, leaving 12 bases between them. The length of the CDR3 is 14 residues.

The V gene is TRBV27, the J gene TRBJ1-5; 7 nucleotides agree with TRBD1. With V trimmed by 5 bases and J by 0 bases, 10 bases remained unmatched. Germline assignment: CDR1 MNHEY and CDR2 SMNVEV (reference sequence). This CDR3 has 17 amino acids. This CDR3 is CASSTSQGRYSNQPQHF. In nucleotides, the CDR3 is TGTGCCAGCAGTACGTCACAGGGGAGGTATAGCAATCAGCCCCAGCATTTT.

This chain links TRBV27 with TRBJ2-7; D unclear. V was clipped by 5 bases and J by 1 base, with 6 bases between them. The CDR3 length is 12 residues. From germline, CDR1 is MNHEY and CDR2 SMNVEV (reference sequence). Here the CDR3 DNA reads TGTGCCAGCAGTCCCCATTCCTACGAGCAGTACTTC. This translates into CASSPHSYEQYF.

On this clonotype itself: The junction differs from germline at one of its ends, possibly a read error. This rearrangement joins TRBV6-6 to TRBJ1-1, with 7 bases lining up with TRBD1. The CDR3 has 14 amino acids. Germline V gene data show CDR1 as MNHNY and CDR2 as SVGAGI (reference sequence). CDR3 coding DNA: TGTGCCAGCAGGACAGGGCCCTCGAACGCTGAAGCTTTCTTT. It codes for CASRTGPSNAEAFF.

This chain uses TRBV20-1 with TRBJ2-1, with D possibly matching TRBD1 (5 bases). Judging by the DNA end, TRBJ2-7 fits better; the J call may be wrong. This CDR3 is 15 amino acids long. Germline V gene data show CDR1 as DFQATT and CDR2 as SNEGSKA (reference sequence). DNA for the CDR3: TGCAGTGCTGGCGAAGACAGAATCTCCTACAATGAGCAGTACTTC. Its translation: CSAGEDRISYNEQYF.

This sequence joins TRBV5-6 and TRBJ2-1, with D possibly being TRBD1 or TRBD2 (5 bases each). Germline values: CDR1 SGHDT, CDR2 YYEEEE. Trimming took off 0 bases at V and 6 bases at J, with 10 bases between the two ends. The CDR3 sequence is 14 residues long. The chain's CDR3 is CASSLEVGANEQFF. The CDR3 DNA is TGTGCCAGCAGCTTGGAGGTCGGGGCCAATGAGCAGTTCTTC.

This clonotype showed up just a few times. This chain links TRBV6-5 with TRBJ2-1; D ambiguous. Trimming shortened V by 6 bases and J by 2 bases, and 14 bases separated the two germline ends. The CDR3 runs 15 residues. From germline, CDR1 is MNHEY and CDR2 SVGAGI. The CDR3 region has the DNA TGTGCCAGCAGCCCCAATCTCAGGACCTACAATGAGCAGTTCTTC. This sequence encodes CASSPNLRTYNEQFF.

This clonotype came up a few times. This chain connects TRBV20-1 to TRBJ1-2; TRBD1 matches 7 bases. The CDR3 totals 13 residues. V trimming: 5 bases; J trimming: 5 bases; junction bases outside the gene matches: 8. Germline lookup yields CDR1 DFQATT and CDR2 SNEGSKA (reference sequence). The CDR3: CSASSGQIYGYTF. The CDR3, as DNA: TGCAGTGCTTCTTCGGGACAGATATATGGCTACACCTTC.

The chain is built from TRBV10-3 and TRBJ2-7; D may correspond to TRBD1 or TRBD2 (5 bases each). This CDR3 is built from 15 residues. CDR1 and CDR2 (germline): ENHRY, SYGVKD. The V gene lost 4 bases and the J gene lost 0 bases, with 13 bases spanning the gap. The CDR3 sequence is CAISGGSGLSYEQYF. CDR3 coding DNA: TGTGCCATCAGTGGGGGGAGCGGACTCTCCTACGAGCAGTACTTC.

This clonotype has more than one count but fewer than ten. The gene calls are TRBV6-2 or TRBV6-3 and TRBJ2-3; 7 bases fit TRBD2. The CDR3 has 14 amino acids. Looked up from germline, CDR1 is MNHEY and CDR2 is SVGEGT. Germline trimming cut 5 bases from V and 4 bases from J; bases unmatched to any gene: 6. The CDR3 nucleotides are TGTGCCAGCAGTCCTGGACGGGAGGCAGATACGCAGTATTTT. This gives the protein CASSPGREADTQYF.

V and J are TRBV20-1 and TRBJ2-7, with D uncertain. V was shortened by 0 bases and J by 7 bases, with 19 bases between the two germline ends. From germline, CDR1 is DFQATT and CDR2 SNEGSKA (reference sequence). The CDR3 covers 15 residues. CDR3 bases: TGCAGTGCTAGAGATATCGAATGGATACAATGGGAGCAGTACTTC. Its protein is CSARDIEWIQWEQYF.

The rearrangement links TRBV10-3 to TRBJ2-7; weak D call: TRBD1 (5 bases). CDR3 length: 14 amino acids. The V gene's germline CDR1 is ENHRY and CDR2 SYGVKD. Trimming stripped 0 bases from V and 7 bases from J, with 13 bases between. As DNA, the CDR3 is TGTGCCATCAGTGAGTCGCGGACAAGCAATGAGCAGTACTTC. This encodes CAISESRTSNEQYF.

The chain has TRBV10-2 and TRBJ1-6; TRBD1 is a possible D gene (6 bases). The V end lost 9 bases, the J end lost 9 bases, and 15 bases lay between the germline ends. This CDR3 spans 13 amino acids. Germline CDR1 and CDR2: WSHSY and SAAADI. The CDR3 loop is CASTAPGVSPLHF. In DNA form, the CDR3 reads TGCGCCAGTACAGCCCCAGGGGTTTCACCCCTCCACTTT.

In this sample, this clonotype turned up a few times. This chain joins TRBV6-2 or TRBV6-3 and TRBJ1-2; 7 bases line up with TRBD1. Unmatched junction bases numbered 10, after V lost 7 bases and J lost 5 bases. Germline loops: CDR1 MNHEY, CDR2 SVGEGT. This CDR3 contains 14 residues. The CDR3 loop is CASTTDRRGYGYTF. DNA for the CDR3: TGTGCCAGCACGACGGACAGGCGAGGTTATGGCTACACCTTC.

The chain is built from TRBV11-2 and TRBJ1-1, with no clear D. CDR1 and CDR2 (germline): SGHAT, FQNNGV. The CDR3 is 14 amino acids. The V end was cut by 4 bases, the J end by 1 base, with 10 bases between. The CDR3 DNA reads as TGTGCCAGCAGCTACCCAAGAGGGAACACTGAAGCTTTCTTT. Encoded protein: CASSYPRGNTEAFF.

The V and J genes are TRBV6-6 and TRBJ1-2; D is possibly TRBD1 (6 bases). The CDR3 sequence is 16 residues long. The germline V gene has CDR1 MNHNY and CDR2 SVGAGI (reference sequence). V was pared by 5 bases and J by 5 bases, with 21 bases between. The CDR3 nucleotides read TGTGCCAGCAGTCACTTAGGGGGGGCTCTTCTTTATGGCTACACCTTC. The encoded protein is CASSHLGGALLYGYTF.

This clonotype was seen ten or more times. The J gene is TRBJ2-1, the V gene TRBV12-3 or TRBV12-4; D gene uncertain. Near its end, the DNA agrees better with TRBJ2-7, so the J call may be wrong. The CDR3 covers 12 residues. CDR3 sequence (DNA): TGTGCCAGCAGTTTGAGTTACAATGAGCAGTACTTC. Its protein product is CASSLSYNEQYF.